This T cell receptor beta chain appears in the sequencing data of a study of blood T cells in healthy people across ages. This clonotype came up a few times. The V gene's germline CDR1 is SGHTA and CDR2 FQGNSA. The CDR3 is made up of 16 amino acids. V dropped 6 bases and J dropped 4 bases, with 21 bases sitting between them. Alongside a J-beta primer mix, a sample-barcoded 5' primer served in a second PCR lasting roughly 6 to 11 cycles. Each CDR3 protein is one row after TCRdb ran MiXCR on the 5' RACE reads. The repertoire consists of around 400,000 distinct CDR3 sequences, with about 49% occurring once and the leading ten covering roughly 51%.

V gene TRBV7-2 combines with J gene TRBJ1-2, with D unresolved. This TCR was sampled from a man aged 55 to 70 in good health. Input material: blood. Written as DNA, the CDR3 is TGTGCCAGCAGTCTGCGGAATCAGGCGGCTGCCTATGGCTACACCTTC. Its translation is CASSLRNQAAAYGYTF.